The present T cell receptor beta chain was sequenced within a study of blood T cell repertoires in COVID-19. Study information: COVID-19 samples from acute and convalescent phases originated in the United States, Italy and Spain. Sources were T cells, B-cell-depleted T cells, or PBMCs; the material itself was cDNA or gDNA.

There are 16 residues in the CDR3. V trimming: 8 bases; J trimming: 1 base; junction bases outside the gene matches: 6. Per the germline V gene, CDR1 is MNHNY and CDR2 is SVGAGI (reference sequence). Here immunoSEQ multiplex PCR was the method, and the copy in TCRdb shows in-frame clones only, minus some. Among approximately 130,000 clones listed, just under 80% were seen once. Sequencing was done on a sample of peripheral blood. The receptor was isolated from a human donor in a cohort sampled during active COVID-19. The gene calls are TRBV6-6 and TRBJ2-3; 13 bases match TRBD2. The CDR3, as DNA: TGTGCCAGCTCAGGGACTAGCGGGACGGGCACAGATACGCAGTATTTT. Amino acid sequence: CASSGTSGTGTDTQYF.